The 27 T cell receptor beta chains presented below share a single source sample, sequenced in a study of tumor and adjacent non-tumor tissue in lung cancer. Three rounds of nested PCR, following a modified ARM-PCR protocol, produced the TCRbeta library. TCRdb re-analysed the multiplex PCR reads in MiXCR, keeping a single row per CDR3 protein. Of around 79,000 distinct CDR3 sequences listed, just under 75% are singletons. No cell sorting was done before RNA was extracted from the tissue. Sequencing was done on a sample of lung tumor tissue. Source of these receptors: a woman aged 40 to 50 with non-small cell lung cancer.

Comments on this clonotype: A read error may explain this, as a much larger clone is one base away. The chain employs TRBV7-9 and TRBJ2-1; TRBD2 matches at 11 bases. Germline V lookup: CDR1 SEHNR, CDR2 FQNEAQ (reference sequence). The CDR3 is 16 residues long. CDR3: CPSSLTSGSSYNEQFF. The CDR3 bases are TGTCCCAGCAGCTTAACTAGCGGGAGCTCCTACAATGAGCAGTTCTTC.

This clonotype was seen a handful of times. The rearrangement links TRBV11-2 to TRBJ1-1; D gene ambiguous. The CDR3 loop spans 11 amino acids. The V end lost 7 bases, the J end lost 7 bases, and 10 bases lay between the germline ends. CDR1 and CDR2 from the germline V gene are SGHAT and FQNNGV. CDR3 sequence reads: CASNSGFEAFF. The CDR3 DNA follows: TGTGCCAGCAATTCGGGGTTTGAAGCTTTCTTT. Using reference TRBV11-2 and TRBJ1-1 for the parts outside the CDR3, the full variable domain is EAGVAQSPRYKIIEKRQSVAFWCNPISGHATLYWYQQILGQGPKLLIQFQNNGVVDDSQLPKDRFSAERLKGVDSTLKIQPAKLEDSAVYLCASNSGFEAFFGQGTRLTVV.

To note about this clonotype: This may come from a read error, since a much larger clone is one base off. Without the conserved terminal phenylalanine or tryptophan, this CDR3 likely stems from a read error. The gene calls are TRBV7-9 and TRBJ1-1; D call uncertain. This CDR3 comprises 12 residues. Germline loops: CDR1 SEHNR, CDR2 FQNEAQ (reference sequence). V shed 7 bases and J shed 0 bases, with 6 bases lying between them. In DNA, the CDR3 is TGTGCCAGCACCCCCCTGAACACTGAAGCTTTCTGT. This codes for CASTPLNTEAFC.

The CDR3 coding sequence is TGTGCCAGCAGTCTCCGATTAGCGGGAGACCAAGAGACCCAGTACTTC. As protein: CASSLRLAGDQETQYF. The J gene is TRBJ2-5, the V gene TRBV28, with 9 positions matching TRBD2. This CDR3 is built from 16 residues. The germline gives CDR1 MDHEN, CDR2 SYDVKM. V trimming: 5 bases; J trimming: 0 bases; junction bases outside the gene matches: 7. Supplemented by reference TRBV28 and TRBJ2-5, the full variable domain reads DVKVTQSSRYLVKRTGEKVFLECVQDMDHENMFWYRQDPGLGLRLIYFSYDVKMKEKGDIPEGYSVSREKKERFSLILESASTNQTSMYLCASSLRLAGDQETQYFGPGTRLLVL.

In the case of this clonotype: The conserved final phenylalanine or tryptophan is absent from the CDR3, which likely points to a read error. The chain has TRBV7-8 and TRBJ2-1; tentatively, D is TRBD2 (6 bases). This CDR3 has 14 residues. Germline-derived CDR1 and CDR2 are SGHVS and FQNEAQ. DNA of the CDR3: TGTGCCAGTAGCTTAGCCGGGGGTACGGGGGAGCAGTTCTCC. It encodes CASSLAGGTGEQFS.

Of note for this clonotype: Germline is not matched at one junction end, which may reflect a read error. The rearrangement uses TRBV10-3 and TRBJ1-2, with D maybe TRBD1 (5 bases). The CDR3 sequence is 15 residues long. CDR1 is ENHRY, CDR2 SYGVKD, per germline. As DNA, the CDR3 is TGTGCCATCAATGACCCCATAGGGGTTAAAGGTGGCTTCACCTTC. Its translation is CAINDPIGVKGGFTF.

In regard to this clonotype: A read error may account for a junction end that differs from germline. This chain uses TRBV28 with TRBJ1-2, with D uncertain. Per germline, CDR1 MDHEN and CDR2 SYDVKM. The CDR3 is made up of 13 amino acids. The DNA of the CDR3 is TGTGCCAGCAGTGGCAAGACTAACGATGGCTATACCTTC. This codes for CASSGKTNDGYTF.

This clonotype occurred a few times. Germline is not matched at one junction end, which may reflect a read error. The V call is TRBV5-1, the J call TRBJ2-3, with D possibly matching TRBD2 (6 bases). Germline CDR1 reads SGHRS; CDR2 reads YFSETQ. CDR3 length equals 15 residues. CDR3 DNA: TGCGTCAGCAGCTTAGACGGAGGGCGGACAGATACGCAGTATTTT. Its protein is CVSSLDGGRTDTQYF.

This clonotype was found once. One end of the junction is discordant with germline, which a read error may explain. The chain employs TRBV20-1 and TRBJ2-5, with D maybe TRBD1 (5 bases). The CDR3 totals 15 residues. CDR1 is DFQATT, CDR2 SNEGSKA, per germline (reference sequence). The CDR3 sequence is CSAVPHSRGQETQYF. The CDR3 nucleotides are TGCAGTGCTGTTCCTCACTCTAGAGGACAAGAGACTCAGTACTTC.

In regard to this clonotype: Sequence at one end of the junction differs from germline and may be a read error. The chain joins TRBV11-2 to TRBJ2-1; 9 nucleotides align to TRBD1. CDR1 and CDR2 (germline): SGHAT, FQNNGV. CDR3 length: 15 residues. The CDR3 DNA follows: TGTGCGAGCAGCTTAGGTGGGACAGGGTACAATGACCACTTCTTC. As protein: CASSLGGTGYNDHFF.

This clonotype has just a few counts. This may come from a read error, since a much larger clone is one base off. The rearrangement joins TRBV7-9 to TRBJ2-5; D is unclear. The CDR3 runs 12 residues. V gave up 7 bases and J gave up 4 bases, with 10 bases separating them. Germline CDR1 reads SEHNR; CDR2 reads FQNEAQ (reference sequence). The chain's CDR3 is CASTASRETQYF. CDR3 in DNA: TGTGCCAGCACCGCCAGCCGAGAGACCCAGTACTTC.

This clonotype was seen only once. Since the CDR3 does not end with the conserved phenylalanine or tryptophan, this likely comes from a read error. No DNA is shown, since the ends of the CDR3 on it are uncertain; the CDR3 is the one TCRdb lists. CDR3 in amino acids: CASSPANYGYIV. This chain joins TRBV6-2 or TRBV6-3 and TRBJ1-2. The CDR3 numbers 12 amino acids, ends counted. Germline CDR1 and CDR2: MNHEY and SVGEGT.

Notes on this clonotype: The junction differs from germline at one of its ends, possibly a read error. The CDR3 sequence is CASSLGSFSEANILTF. CDR3 DNA: TGTGCCAGCAGCCTTGGGAGTTTCTCTGAGGCCAACATCCTGACTTTC. V usage is TRBV5-8 and J usage is TRBJ2-6; perhaps TRBD2 as D (5 bases). CDR1 is SGHTS and CDR2 is YDEGEE in the germline V gene. There are 16 residues in the CDR3.

This clonotype was seen only once. The CDR3 does not end in the conserved phenylalanine or tryptophan, so this is likely a read error. The chain links TRBV28 to TRBJ2-1, with 8 bases matching TRBD1. CDR1 is MDHEN, CDR2 SYDVKM, per germline. The length of the CDR3 is 15 residues. V lost 6 bases, J lost 10 bases, and 14 bases stayed unmatched. CDR3: CASRAGTGSFNEQFS. The DNA of the CDR3 is TGTGCCAGCAGGGCTGGGACAGGTTCTTTCAACGAGCAGTTCTCC.

Regarding this clonotype: One end of the junction fails to match germline, which may point to a read error. The rearrangement uses TRBV13 and TRBJ2-5; D is uncertain. The CDR3 has 11 amino acids. Germline assignment: CDR1 PRHDT and CDR2 FYEKMQ (reference sequence). CDR3 sequence (DNA): TGTGCCAGCAGCTTAGTAGAGATCCAGTACTTC. This encodes CASSLVEIQYF.

With regard to this clonotype: With a much larger clone just one base away, this may be a read error. The CDR3 DNA reads as TGCGGCAGCAGCTTGAACGGTGAAAAACTGTTTTTT. It codes for CGSSLNGEKLFF. The chain has TRBV5-1 and TRBJ1-4; no clear D gene. CDR3 length: 12 residues. Germline V gene sequence: CDR1 SGHRS, CDR2 YFSETQ.

A remark on this clonotype: One end of the junction fails to match germline, which may point to a read error. The chain has TRBV5-1 and TRBJ2-2; 7 bases are a match to TRBD2. Germline V gives CDR1 SGHRS, CDR2 YFSETQ. The CDR3 is made up of 17 amino acids. The CDR3 region is CASSLYLWRENTGVLFF. The CDR3 DNA reads as TGCGCCAGCAGCTTGTACTTATGGCGGGAGAATACCGGGGTGCTGTTTTTT.

The rearrangement links TRBV5-6 to TRBJ2-3; no definite D call. V was cut by 3 bases and J by 7 bases, with 12 bases left in between. The CDR3 is made up of 13 amino acids. Germline CDR1 SGHDT, CDR2 YYEEEE. The CDR3 DNA reads TGTGCCAGCAGCTGGGTCCGAAGTCATACGCAGTATTTT. It encodes CASSWVRSHTQYF.

In its sample, this clonotype was seen a few times. The chain is built from TRBV5-1 and TRBJ2-3; tentatively, D is TRBD1 (5 bases). Germline CDR1 is SGHRS and CDR2 is YFSETQ. There are 15 residues in the CDR3. V lost 1 base and J 1 base, leaving 10 bases between the germline ends. The DNA for the CDR3 is TGCGCCAGCAGCTTGTTTGGCAGGGGCACAGATACGCAGTATTTT. Its translation: CASSLFGRGTDTQYF.

A word on this clonotype: Being one base from a much bigger clone, this may be a read error. The conserved phenylalanine or tryptophan is not found at the CDR3 terminus, so this likely reflects a read error. The J gene is TRBJ2-7, the V gene TRBV12-3 or TRBV12-4, with a weak D call TRBD2 (6 bases). V was trimmed by 3 bases and J by 2 bases, leaving 11 bases between them. The CDR3 totals 14 residues. The DNA of the CDR3 is TGTGCCAGCAGTTTTAGGCGGGGCACCTACGAGCAGTACTCC. Translation: CASSFRRGTYEQYS.

With regard to this clonotype: The junction shows a germline mismatch at one end, possibly a read error. V usage is TRBV11-2 and J usage is TRBJ2-3, with TRBD2 matching over 9 bases. Germline V gives CDR1 SGHAT, CDR2 FQNNGV. The CDR3 covers 16 residues. CDR3 nucleotide sequence: TGTGCCAGCAGGCCTCCTAAAGCGGGGGGCACAAATACACAGTATTTT. This gives the protein CASRPPKAGGTNTQYF.

Details on this clonotype: The junction differs from germline at one of its ends, possibly a read error. The chain couples TRBV4-2 to TRBJ2-2; D might be TRBD2 (5 bases). Per the germline V gene, CDR1 is LGHNA and CDR2 is YNFKEQ. This CDR3 is built from 14 residues. CDR3 DNA sequence: TGTGCCAGCAACCAAAGCTTATACACCGGGGAGCTGTTCTTT. Translating it yields CASNQSLYTGELFF.

The J gene is TRBJ2-3, the V gene TRBV10-2; no firm D call. The germline V and J ends were trimmed by 9 bases and 2 bases, with 21 bases remaining between them. This CDR3 is 16 amino acids long. The germline V gene has CDR1 WSHSY and CDR2 SAAADI. The CDR3 protein is CASRLTPGGLTDTQYF. CDR3 DNA sequence: TGCGCCAGTAGATTGACACCTGGCGGCCTCACAGATACGCAGTATTTT.

A note on this clonotype: At one boundary the junction diverges from the germline segment, which might be a read error. The V call is TRBV5-1, the J call TRBJ1-3; D ambiguous. This CDR3 is 13 amino acids long. CDR1 and CDR2 (germline): SGHRS, YFSETQ. DNA of the CDR3: TGCGCCAGCAGCTCTAACCCTGGAGACACCATATATTTT. It specifies CASSSNPGDTIYF.

Regarding this clonotype: A read error is likely, as this CDR3 ends without the conserved phenylalanine or tryptophan. The limits of the CDR3 on the DNA are not certain, so only TCRdb's listed CDR3 is given. The chain links TRBV29-1 to TRBJ2-1; the table's D call TRBD2 went unverified against the DNA. The CDR3 is 14 amino acids in total, end residues counted. The V gene's germline CDR1 is SQVTM and CDR2 ANQGSEA. CDR3 residues: CSVARLASPNEQLL.

Worth noting for this clonotype: Germline is not matched at one junction end, which may reflect a read error. The J gene is TRBJ2-1, the V gene TRBV4-1, with 16 nucleotides matching TRBD2. There are 20 residues in the CDR3. Germline CDR1 and CDR2: MGHRA and YSYEKL. CDR3 sequence: CASSRTPGLAGGIVYNEQFF. The CDR3 nucleotides read TGCGCCAGCAGCCGTACCCCGGGACTAGCGGGGGGGATTGTGTACAATGAGCAGTTTTTC.

On this clonotype itself: The CDR3 carries no conserved terminal phenylalanine or tryptophan, so it likely arises from a read error. The genes are TRBV29-1 and TRBJ1-1, with 7 bases identical to TRBD1. The CDR3 runs to 14 residues. The V gene's germline CDR1 is SQVTM and CDR2 ANQGSEA. The CDR3, as DNA: TGCAGCGTTTTAAAGGGGGCGGGGTCCACTGAGGCTTTCTTA. Protein sequence: CSVLKGAGSTEAFL.